This record covers a single T cell receptor (beta chain). Its antigen remains unidentified. Method: immunoSEQ multiplex PCR; TCRdb's copy keeps in-frame clones and lacks some. The data show around 150,000 clones, roughly 89% seen once. The sample originates from a study of cytomegalovirus exposure and HLA in healthy donors. Overall study findings and caveats: Subsequent analysis of the 95 to 150 validation repertoires found a tendency for first-cohort TCR clusters to co-occur. The CMV antigen specificity of three CMV-associated chains was confirmed through in vitro analysis. It was 164 TCR beta chains that were listed as cytomegalovirus-associated.

Germline trimming cut 4 bases from V and 10 bases from J; bases unmatched to any gene: 10. The CDR3 extends over 14 amino acids. CDR1 is SQVTM, CDR2 ANQGSEA, per germline. Sequencing input: PBMCs. The sequence derives from a man younger than 30 in good health and CMV-seropositive. The chain couples TRBV29-1 to TRBJ2-1; TRBD2 aligns across 10 bases. CDR3 sequence reads: CSVVLKLAGREQFF. The CDR3 DNA sequence: TGCAGCGTTGTCCTCAAACTAGCGGGACGGGAGCAGTTCTTC.